Below, one T cell receptor beta chain is given with its context. Its antigen has not been determined. One base away there is no much larger clone; base qualities are not given. The CDR3 regions of human TCRbeta chains were analyzed by immunosequencing. Under the source paper's analysis protocol: Repertoire TCRs were checked for matches against a reference library of SARS-CoV-2-specific TCRs that had been generated using the MIRA antigen-specificity platform. Breadth was defined as the fraction of unique TCRs that were SARS-CoV-2-associated, and depth was defined as the fraction of total T cells that were SARS-CoV-2-associated. Each spike-specific TCR was assigned to its reactive spike region and to a CD4 or CD8 class using the MIRA data. Log10-transformed breadth and depth values were compared by one-way ANOVA with Sidak's multiple comparisons tests. Not all clones reach the TCRdb copy of this immuneACCESS table, which keeps in-frame sequences only. Checked studies attribute under half of the gap to unresolved V genes and leave the rest unexplained. The V and J calls and clone size are taken from that table; D and trimming were inferred from the DNA. The sample has tens of thousands of clones on record, 81% of them singletons. The top ten clonotypes cover 26% of the sample.

From cysteine to phenylalanine, the CDR3 is 13 amino acids long. Solely the CDR3 DNA is kept, with 39 bases framed from the first base. V is clipped by 11 bases and J by 3 bases, and the sequence between their germline boundaries is 13 bases long. This entry is derived from a study of T cell responses to AZD1222 COVID-19 vaccine (dated by TCRdb to the early 2020s). Context from the whole study: A total of 230 to 250 trial participants underwent TCR sequencing, of whom 207 received two doses of AZD1222 and about 26 received two doses of the MenACWY control vaccine. Enrollment into the trials was organized by age into subgroups of 18-55, 56-69 and 70-plus years, and those subgroups contained approximately 150, 30 and 60 TCR-sequenced participants, respectively. General findings and caveats noted by the study authors: Because no day 14 peak-response samples were available, the repertoires could be characterized only after the peak T cell response. Conclusions about previously exposed vaccinees are limited because only five or six AZD1222 recipients were SARS-CoV-2 seropositive at baseline. Most participants were white British and females outnumbered males, and the authors suggested that clonal diversity may have been underestimated. CD4 TCRs associated with the vaccine covered the entire spike protein, and the dominant responses were in regions 160-218 and 743-854. Spike-specific TCR breadth and depth rose significantly after two AZD1222 doses compared with day 0 and with MenACWY recipients. Nearly half of unique spike-specific TCRs reportedly recognized epitopes outside regions mutated in the B.1.351 and B.1.1.7 variants. The 56-69-year group was small, and its depth increase did not reach significance, likely because of low power.

Read against the paper, the sample's time point label means: about 28 days (+/-7) after the second vaccine dose. AZD1222 recipients given second doses at about 4 weeks or at about 12 weeks were pooled, since spike-specific TCR depth and breadth were not found to differ between the two schedules. Samples from vaccinated people were obtained from the UK trials COV001 and COV002, which included a single-blind randomized controlled phase 2/3 trial of AZD1222 (ChAdOx1 nCoV-19) in healthy adults. For TCRbeta chain sequencing, PBMC samples were collected from trial participants at day 0 and at day 28 after the second dose.

The TCR was taken from an adult who received the AZD1222 COVID-19 vaccine. Sequences were derived from peripheral blood, sampled 28 days after the second AZD1222 dose. The sequence links TRBV12-3 or TRBV12-4 to TRBJ2-2; TRBD2 is perhaps the D gene, given 6 matching bases. CDR3 reads: CAWRLGDTGELFF. The DNA sequence follows: TGTGCCTGGCGACTAGGTGACACCGGGGAGCTGTTTTTT.